Described below is a single T cell receptor beta chain sequence and its context. The antigen is not known. This sample is part of a study of T cells in Graves' hyperthyroidism and ophthalmopathy. Study overall: The initial diagnosis was the point when peripheral blood was collected, ahead of any treatment. Overall study findings and caveats: The majority of expanded thyroid clonotypes above 0.001 also appeared in blood.

The CDR3 contains 15 residues. Germline V CDR1 and CDR2: MNHEY, SVGAGI. Trimming cost V 0 bases and J 6 bases, with 14 bases left between them. RNA transcripts gave rise to amplified TCR beta CDR3 regions. HTBI primers drove first-round RT-PCR of the TCR CDR3. TCRdb fed the multiplex PCR reads into MiXCR, producing one record per CDR3 protein. Of some 490,000 distinct CDR3 sequences listed, less than 25% are singletons. Clinical Activity Scores of at least 3, NOSPECS grades of at least 4 and durations under 3 months characterized ophthalmopathy patients. PBMCs were sourced from more than 9 ml fresh peripheral blood.

Input material: blood. The J gene is TRBJ1-2, the V gene TRBV6-5; D possibly corresponds to TRBD1 (5 bases). The TCR sequence derives from a woman aged 70 to 79 with Graves' ophthalmopathy. CDR3 DNA sequence: TGTGCCAGCAGTTACTCCGTACAGGTTGGGGATGGCTACACCTTC. Protein product: CASSYSVQVGDGYTF.